This T cell receptor beta chain was retrieved from a study of monozygotic twins with inflammatory bowel disease. Study observations and caveats: The data did not back a single strong IBD-associated clonotype or signal.

An amount of roughly 4,000 ng of total RNA was used for each TCR library. TCRdb re-called the 5' RACE reads; one entry per CDR3 protein, DNA not given. Its clone listing holds more than 110,000 distinct CDR3 sequences. The CDR3 sequence is 18 residues long. Germline CDR1 reads MNHEY; CDR2 reads SVGAGI. With regard to this clonotype: Its cognate antigen is unknown.

The clonotype originates from a human donor with ulcerative colitis or Crohn's disease, or a healthy co-twin of an affected twin (not recorded which). The source material was blood. V gene TRBV6-5 combines with J gene TRBJ2-7; TCRdb picks TRBD2, but there is no DNA to check that call. The chain's CDR3 is CASSYSGTSGSWGYEQYF.